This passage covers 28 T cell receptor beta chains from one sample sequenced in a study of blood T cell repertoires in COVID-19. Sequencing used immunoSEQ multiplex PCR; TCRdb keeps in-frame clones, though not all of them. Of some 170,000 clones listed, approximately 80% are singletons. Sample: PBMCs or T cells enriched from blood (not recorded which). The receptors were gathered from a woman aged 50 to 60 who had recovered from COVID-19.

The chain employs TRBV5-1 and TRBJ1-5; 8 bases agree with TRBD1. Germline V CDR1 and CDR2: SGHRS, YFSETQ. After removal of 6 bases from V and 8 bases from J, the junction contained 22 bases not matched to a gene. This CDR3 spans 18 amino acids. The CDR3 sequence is CASNRDDRGPPSREPQHF. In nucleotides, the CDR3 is TGCGCCAGCAATAGAGATGACAGGGGACCTCCTAGCAGGGAGCCCCAGCATTTT.

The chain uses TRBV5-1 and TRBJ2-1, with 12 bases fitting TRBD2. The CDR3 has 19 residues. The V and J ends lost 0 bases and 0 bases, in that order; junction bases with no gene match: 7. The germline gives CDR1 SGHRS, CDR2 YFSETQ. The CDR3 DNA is TGCGCCAGCAGCTTGGTCCTAACTAGCGGGGGGAGCTCCTACAATGAGCAGTTCTTC. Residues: CASSLVLTSGGSSYNEQFF.

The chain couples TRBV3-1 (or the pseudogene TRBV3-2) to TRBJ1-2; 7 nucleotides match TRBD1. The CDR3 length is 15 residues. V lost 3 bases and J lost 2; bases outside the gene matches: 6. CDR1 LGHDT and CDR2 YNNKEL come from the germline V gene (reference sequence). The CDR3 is CASSQSETGNYGYTF. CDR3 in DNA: TGTGCCAGCAGCCAGTCCGAGACAGGGAACTATGGCTACACCTTC.

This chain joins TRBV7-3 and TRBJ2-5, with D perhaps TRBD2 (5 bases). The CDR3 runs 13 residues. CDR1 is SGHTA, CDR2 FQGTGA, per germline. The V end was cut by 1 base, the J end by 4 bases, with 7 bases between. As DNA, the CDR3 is TGTGCCAGCAGCTTAAGCGGGCGAGAGACCCAGTACTTC. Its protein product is CASSLSGRETQYF.

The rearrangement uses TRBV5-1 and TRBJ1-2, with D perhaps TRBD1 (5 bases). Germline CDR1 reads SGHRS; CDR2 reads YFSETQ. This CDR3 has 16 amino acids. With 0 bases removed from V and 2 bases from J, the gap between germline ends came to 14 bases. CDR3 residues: CASSLGQGVLNYGYTF. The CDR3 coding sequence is TGCGCCAGCAGCTTGGGACAAGGGGTTTTGAACTATGGCTACACCTTC.

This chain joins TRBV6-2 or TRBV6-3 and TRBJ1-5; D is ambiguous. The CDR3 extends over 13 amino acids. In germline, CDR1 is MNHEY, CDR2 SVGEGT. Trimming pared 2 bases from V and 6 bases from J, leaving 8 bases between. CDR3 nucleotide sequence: TGTGCCAGCAGTTACGCCCCCGGTCAGCCCCAGCATTTT. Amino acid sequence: CASSYAPGQPQHF.

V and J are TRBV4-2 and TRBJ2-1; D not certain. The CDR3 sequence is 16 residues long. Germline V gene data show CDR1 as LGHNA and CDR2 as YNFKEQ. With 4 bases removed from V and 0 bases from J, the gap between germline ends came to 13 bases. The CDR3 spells CASSPLDSSSYNEQFF. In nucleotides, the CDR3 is TGTGCCAGCAGCCCTCTAGACTCGAGCTCCTACAATGAGCAGTTCTTC.

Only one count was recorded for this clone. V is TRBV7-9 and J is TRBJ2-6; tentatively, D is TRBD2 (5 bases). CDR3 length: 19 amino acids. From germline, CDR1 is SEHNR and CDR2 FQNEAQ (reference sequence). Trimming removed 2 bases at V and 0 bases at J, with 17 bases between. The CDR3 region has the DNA TGTGCCAGCAGCTTACCGCCCCTAGGCCGGGGCTCTGGGGCCAACGTCCTGACTTTC. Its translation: CASSLPPLGRGSGANVLTF.

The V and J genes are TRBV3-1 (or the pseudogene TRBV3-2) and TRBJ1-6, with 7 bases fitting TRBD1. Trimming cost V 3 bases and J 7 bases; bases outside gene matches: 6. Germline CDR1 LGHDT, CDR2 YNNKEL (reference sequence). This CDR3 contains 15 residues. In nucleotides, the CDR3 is TGTGCCAGCAGCCAGAGACAGGGTGTCAATTCACCCCTCCACTTT. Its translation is CASSQRQGVNSPLHF.

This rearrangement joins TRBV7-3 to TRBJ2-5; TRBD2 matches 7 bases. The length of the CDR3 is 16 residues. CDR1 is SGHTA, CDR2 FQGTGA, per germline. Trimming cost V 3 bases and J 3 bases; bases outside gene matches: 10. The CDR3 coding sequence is TGTGCCAGCAGCTTTAGGGGAGGGCGGGAGAAAGAGACCCAGTACTTC. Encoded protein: CASSFRGGREKETQYF.

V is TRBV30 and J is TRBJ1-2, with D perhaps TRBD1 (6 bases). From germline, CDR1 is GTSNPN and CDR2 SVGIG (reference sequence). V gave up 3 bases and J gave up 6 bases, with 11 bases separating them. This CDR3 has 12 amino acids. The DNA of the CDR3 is TGTGCCTGGAGCCAGGGGAAAGATGGCTACACCTTC. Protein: CAWSQGKDGYTF. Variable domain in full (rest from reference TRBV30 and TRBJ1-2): SQTIHQWPATLVQPVGSPLSLECTVEGTSNPNLYWYRQAAGRGLQLLFYSVGIGQISSEVPQNLSASRPQDRQFILSSKKLLLSDSGFYLCAWSQGKDGYTFGSGTRLTVV.

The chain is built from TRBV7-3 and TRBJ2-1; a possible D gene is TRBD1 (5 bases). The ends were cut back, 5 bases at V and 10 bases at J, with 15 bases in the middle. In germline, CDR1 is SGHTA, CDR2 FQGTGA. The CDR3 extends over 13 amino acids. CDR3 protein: CASSPRDRPEQFF. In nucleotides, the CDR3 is TGTGCCAGCAGCCCTCGAGACAGACCCGAGCAGTTCTTC.

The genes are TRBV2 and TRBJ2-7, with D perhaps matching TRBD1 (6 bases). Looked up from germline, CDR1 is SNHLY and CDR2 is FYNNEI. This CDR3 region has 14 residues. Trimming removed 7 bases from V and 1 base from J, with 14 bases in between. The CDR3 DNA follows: TGTGCCAGCAACGGACAGATCTCTTCCTACGAGCAGTACTTC. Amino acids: CASNGQISSYEQYF.

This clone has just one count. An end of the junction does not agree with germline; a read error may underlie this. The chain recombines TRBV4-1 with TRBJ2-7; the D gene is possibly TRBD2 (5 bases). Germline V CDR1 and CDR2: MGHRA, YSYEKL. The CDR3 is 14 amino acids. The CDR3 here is CASSQSNIEGPLRF. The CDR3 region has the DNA TGCGCCAGCAGCCAATCCAACATTGAGGGTCCCCTCCGGTTC.

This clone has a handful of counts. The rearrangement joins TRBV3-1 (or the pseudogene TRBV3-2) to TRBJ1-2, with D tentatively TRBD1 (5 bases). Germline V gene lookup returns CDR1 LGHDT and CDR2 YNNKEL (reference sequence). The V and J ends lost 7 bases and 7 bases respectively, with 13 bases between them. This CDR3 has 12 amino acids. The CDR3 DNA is TGTGCCAGCAAGCCCCCCGGGGGTGGCTACACCTTC. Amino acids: CASKPPGGGYTF.

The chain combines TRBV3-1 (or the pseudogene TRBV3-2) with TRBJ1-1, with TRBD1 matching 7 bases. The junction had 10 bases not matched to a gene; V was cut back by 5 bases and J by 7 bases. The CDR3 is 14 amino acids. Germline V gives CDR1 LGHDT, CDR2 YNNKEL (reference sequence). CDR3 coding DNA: TGTGCCAGCAGCTTAGTCGGGACAGCGGTTGAAGCTTTCTTT. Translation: CASSLVGTAVEAFF.

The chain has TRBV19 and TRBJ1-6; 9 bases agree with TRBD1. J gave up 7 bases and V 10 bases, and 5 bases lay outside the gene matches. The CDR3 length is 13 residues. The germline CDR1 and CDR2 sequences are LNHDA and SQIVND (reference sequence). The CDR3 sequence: CAIWGTGNSPLHF. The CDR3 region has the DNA TGTGCCATATGGGGGACAGGGAATTCACCCCTCCACTTT.

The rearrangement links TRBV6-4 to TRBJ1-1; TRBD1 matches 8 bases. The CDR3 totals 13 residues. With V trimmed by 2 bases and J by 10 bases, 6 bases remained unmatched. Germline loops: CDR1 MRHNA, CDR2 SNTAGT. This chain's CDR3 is CASSDGVQGGAFF. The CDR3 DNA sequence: TGTGCCAGCAGTGACGGGGTACAGGGGGGAGCTTTCTTT.

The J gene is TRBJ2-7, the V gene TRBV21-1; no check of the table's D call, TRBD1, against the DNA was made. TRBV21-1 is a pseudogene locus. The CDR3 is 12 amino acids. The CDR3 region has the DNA TGTGCCAGCAGTCTACAGGGCTACGAGCAGTACTTC. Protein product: CASSLQGYEQYF.

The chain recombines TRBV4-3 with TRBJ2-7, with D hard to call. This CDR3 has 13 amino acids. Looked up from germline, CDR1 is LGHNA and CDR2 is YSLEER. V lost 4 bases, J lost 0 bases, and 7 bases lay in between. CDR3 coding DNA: TGCGCCAGCAGCCCTCACACCTCCTACGAGCAGTACTTC. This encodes CASSPHTSYEQYF.

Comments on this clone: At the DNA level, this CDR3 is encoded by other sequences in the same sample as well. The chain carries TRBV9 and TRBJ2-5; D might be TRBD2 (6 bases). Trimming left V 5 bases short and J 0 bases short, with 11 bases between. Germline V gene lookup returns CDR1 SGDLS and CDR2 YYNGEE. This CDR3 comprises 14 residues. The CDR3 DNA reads TGTGCCAGCAGTGCCTCGGGAGACCAAGAGACCCAGTACTTC. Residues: CASSASGDQETQYF.

The CDR3 region has the DNA TGCGCCAGCAGCATGGGGACAGGGAACGAAAAACTGTTTTTT. Protein product: CASSMGTGNEKLFF. The genes are TRBV5-1 and TRBJ1-4, with 9 bases matching TRBD1. CDR3 length: 14 residues. V lost 4 bases to trimming and J lost 8 bases; unmatched junction nucleotides: 6. Per the germline V gene, CDR1 is SGHRS and CDR2 is YFSETQ.

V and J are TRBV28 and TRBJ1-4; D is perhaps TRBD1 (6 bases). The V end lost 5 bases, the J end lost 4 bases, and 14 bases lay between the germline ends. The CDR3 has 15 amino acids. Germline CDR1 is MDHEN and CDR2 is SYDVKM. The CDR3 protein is CASSRPGQINEKLFF. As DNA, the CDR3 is TGTGCCAGCAGTCGACCGGGACAAATTAATGAAAAACTGTTTTTT.

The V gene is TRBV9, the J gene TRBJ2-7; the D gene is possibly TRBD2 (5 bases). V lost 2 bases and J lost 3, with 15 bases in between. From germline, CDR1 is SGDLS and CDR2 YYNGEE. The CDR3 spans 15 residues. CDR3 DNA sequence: TGTGCCAGCAGCGTTCAGAGCGGCCTCGGCTACGAGCAGTACTTC. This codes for CASSVQSGLGYEQYF.

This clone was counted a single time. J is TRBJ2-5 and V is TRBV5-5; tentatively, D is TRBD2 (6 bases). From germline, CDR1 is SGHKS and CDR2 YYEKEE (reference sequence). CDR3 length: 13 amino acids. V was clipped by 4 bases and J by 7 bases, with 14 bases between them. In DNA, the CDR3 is TGTGCCAGCAGCGCACAAGGGCGGGGGACCCAGTACTTC. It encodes CASSAQGRGTQYF. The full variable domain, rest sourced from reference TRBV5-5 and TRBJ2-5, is DAGVTQSPTHLIKTRGQQVTLRCSPISGHKSVSWYQQVLGQGPQFIFQYYEKEERGRGNFPDRFSARQFPNYSSELNVNALLLGDSALYLCASSAQGRGTQYFGPGTRLLVL.

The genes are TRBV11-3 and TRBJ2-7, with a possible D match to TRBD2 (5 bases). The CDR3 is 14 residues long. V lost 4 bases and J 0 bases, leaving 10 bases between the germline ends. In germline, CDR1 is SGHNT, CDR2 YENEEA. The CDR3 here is CASSSRASSYEQYF. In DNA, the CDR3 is TGTGCCAGCAGCTCGAGGGCTAGCTCCTACGAGCAGTACTTC. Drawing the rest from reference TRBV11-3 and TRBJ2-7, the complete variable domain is EAGVVQSPRYKIIEKKQPVAFWCNPISGHNTLYWYLQNLGQGPELLIRYENEEAVDDSQLPKDRFSAERLKGVDSTLKIQPAELGDSAVYLCASSSRASSYEQYFGPGTRLTVT.

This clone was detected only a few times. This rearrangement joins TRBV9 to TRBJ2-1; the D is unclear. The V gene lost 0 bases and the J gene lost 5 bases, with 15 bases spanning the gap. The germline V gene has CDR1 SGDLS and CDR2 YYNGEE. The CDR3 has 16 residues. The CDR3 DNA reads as TGTGCCAGCAGCGTAGCTCTGAGCAGAGGAAACAATGAGCAGTTCTTC. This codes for CASSVALSRGNNEQFF.

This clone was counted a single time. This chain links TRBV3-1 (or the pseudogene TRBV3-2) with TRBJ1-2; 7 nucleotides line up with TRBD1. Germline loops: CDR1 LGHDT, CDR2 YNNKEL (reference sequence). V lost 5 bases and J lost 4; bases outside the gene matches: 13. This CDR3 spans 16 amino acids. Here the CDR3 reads CASSETGTARPYGYTF. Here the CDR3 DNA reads TGTGCCAGCAGCGAAACGGGGACAGCGAGACCCTATGGCTACACCTTC.